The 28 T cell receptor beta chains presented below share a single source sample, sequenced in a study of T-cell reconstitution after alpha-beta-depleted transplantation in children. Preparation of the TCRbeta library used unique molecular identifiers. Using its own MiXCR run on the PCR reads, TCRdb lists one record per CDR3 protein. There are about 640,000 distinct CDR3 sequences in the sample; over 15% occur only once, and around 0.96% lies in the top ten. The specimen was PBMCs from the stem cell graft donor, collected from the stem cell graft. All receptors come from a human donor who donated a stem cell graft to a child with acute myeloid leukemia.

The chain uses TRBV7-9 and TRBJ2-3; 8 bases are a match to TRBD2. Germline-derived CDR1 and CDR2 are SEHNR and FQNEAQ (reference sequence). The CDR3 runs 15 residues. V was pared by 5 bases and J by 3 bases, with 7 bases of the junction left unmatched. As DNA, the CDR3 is TGTGCCAGCAGCCCCTTCCGGGGGGGTACAGATACGCAGTATTTT. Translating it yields CASSPFRGGTDTQYF.

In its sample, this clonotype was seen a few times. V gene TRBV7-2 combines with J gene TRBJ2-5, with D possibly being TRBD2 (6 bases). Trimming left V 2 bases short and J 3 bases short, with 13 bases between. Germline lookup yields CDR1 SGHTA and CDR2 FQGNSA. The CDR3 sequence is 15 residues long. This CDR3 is CASSLRRRVEETQYF. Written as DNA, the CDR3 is TGTGCCAGCAGCTTAAGGCGGAGGGTGGAAGAGACCCAGTACTTC.

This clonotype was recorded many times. CDR3 nucleotide sequence: TGTGCCAGCAGTTTTGGCGGTTACGAGCAGTACGTC. Its translation: CASSFGGYEQYV. V and J are TRBV12-3 or TRBV12-4 and TRBJ2-7, with D uncertain. This CDR3 has 12 residues. The V gene lost 3 bases and the J gene lost 4 bases, with 7 bases spanning the gap.

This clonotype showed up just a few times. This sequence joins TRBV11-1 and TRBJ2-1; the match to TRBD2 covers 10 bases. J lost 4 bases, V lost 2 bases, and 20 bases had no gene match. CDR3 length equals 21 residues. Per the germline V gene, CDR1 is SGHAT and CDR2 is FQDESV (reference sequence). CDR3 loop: CASSLSLGASGGSDTYNEQFF. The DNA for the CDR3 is TGTGCCAGCAGCTTATCTCTCGGGGCTAGCGGGGGTTCCGACACTTACAATGAGCAGTTCTTC.

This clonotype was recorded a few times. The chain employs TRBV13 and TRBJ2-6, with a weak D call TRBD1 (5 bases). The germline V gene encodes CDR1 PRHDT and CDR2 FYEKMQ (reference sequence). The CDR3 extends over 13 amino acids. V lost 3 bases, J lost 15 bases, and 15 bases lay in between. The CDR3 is CASSLGLQVALTF. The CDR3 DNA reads TGTGCCAGCAGCTTGGGCTTACAGGTGGCCCTGACTTTC.

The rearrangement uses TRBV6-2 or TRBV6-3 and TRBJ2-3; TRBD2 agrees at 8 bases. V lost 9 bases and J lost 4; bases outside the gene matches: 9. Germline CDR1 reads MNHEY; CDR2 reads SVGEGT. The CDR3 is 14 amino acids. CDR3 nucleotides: TGTGCCAGTTCGGGTAGCGGGGTGGCAGATACGCAGTATTTT. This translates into CASSGSGVADTQYF.

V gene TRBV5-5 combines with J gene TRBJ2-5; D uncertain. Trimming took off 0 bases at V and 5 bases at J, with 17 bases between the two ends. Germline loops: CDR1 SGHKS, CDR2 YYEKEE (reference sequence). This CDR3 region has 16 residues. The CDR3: CASSLVGPGRGETQYF. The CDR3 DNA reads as TGTGCCAGCAGCTTGGTCGGACCGGGCCGTGGGGAGACCCAGTACTTC.

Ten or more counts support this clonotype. The CDR3 is CSARDPQAHEAFF. In DNA form, the CDR3 reads TGCAGTGCTAGAGATCCACAGGCCCATGAAGCTTTCTTT. This chain joins TRBV20-1 and TRBJ1-1, with TRBD1 as a possible D gene (5 bases). Trimming cost V 0 bases and J 7 bases, with 12 bases left between them. The CDR3 totals 13 residues. Germline-derived CDR1 and CDR2 are DFQATT and SNEGSKA (reference sequence).

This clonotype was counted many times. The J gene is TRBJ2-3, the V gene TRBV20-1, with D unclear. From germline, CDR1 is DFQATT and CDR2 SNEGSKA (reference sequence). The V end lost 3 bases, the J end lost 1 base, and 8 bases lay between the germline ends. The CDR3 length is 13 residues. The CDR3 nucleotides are TGCAGTGCTAGCGTCGGTGGCACAGATACGCAGTATTTT. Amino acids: CSASVGGTDTQYF.

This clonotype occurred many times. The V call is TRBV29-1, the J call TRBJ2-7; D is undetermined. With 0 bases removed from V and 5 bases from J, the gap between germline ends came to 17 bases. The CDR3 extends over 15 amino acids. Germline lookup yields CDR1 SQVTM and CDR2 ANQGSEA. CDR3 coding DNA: TGCAGCGTTGAAGATCATGACCGACCGGGCGACGAGCAGTACTTC. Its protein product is CSVEDHDRPGDEQYF.

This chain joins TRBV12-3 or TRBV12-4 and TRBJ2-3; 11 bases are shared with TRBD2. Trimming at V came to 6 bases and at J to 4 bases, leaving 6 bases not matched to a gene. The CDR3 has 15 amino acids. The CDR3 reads CASSRLAGWPDTQYF. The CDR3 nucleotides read TGTGCCAGCAGCCGACTAGCGGGGTGGCCAGATACGCAGTATTTT.

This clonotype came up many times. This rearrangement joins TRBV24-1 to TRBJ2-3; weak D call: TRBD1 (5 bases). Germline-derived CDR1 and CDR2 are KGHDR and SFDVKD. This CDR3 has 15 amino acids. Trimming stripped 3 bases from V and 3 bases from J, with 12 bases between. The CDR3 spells CATSDQAGWTDTQYF. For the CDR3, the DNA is TGTGCCACCAGTGATCAGGCAGGGTGGACAGATACGCAGTATTTT.

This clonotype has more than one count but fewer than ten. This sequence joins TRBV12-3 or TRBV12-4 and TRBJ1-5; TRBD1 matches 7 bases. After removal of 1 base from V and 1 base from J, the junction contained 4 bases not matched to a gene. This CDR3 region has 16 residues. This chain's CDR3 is CASSLDRGPSNQPQHF. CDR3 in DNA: TGTGCCAGCAGTTTAGACAGGGGACCGAGCAATCAGCCCCAGCATTTT.

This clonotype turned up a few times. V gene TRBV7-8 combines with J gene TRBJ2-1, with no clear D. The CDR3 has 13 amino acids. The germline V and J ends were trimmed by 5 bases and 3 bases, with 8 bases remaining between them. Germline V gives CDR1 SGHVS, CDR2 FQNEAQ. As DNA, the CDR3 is TGTGCCAGCAGCCGGTGGGGCTACAATGAGCAGTTCTTC. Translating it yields CASSRWGYNEQFF.

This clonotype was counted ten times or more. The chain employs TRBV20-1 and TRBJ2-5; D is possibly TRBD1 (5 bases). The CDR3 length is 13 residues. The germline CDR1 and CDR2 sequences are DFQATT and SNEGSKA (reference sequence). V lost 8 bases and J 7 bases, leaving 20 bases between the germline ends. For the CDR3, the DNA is TGCAGTTGTCCGGACAAACTTCTATGGACCCAGTACTTC. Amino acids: CSCPDKLLWTQYF.

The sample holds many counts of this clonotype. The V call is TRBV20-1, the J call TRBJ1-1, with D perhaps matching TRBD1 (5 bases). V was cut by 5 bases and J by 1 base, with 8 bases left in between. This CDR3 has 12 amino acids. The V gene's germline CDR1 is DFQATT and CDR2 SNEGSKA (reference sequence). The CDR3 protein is CSAYRRNTEAFF. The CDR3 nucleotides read TGCAGTGCTTACAGGAGGAACACTGAAGCTTTCTTT.

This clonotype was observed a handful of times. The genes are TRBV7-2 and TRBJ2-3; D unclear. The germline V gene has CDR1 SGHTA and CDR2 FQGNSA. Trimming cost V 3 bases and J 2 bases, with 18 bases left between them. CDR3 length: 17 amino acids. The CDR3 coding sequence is TGTGCCAGCAGCTTGCACCAGATAAATTCCCTCACAGATACGCAGTATTTT. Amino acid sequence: CASSLHQINSLTDTQYF.

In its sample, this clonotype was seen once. The CDR3 bases are TGTGCCAGCAGCCGCAGGGAAAGGGGCACAGATACGCAGTATTTT. Translated, it gives CASSRRERGTDTQYF. The V and J genes are TRBV12-3 or TRBV12-4 and TRBJ2-3; weak D call: TRBD1 (5 bases). The CDR3 covers 15 residues. The germline V and J ends were trimmed by 6 bases and 1 base, with 14 bases remaining between them.

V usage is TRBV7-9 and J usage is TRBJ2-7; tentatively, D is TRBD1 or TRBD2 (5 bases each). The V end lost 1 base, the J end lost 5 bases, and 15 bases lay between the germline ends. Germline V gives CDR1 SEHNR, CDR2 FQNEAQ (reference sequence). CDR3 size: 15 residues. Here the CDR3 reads CASSLDTRQFNEQYF. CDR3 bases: TGTGCCAGCAGCTTAGATACTAGACAGTTCAACGAGCAGTACTTC.

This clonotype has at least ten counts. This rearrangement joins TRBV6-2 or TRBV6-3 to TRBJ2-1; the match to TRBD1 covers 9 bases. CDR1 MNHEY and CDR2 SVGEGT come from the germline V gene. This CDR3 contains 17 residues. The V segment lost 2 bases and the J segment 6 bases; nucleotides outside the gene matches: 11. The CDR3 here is CASSYPDRGYLGNEQFF. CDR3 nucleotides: TGTGCCAGCAGTTACCCCGACAGGGGGTACCTTGGCAATGAGCAGTTCTTC.

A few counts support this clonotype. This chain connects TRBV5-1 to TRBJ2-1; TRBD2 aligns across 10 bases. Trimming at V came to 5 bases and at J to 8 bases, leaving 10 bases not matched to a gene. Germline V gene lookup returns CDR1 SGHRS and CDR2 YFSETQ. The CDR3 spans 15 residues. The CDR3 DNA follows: TGCGCCAGCAGGGCGGGTGCTAGCGGGGGCCATGAGCAGTTCTTC. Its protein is CASRAGASGGHEQFF.

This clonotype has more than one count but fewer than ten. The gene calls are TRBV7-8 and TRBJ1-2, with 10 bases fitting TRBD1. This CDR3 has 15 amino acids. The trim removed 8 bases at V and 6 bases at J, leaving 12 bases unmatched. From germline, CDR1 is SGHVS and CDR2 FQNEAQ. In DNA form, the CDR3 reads TGTGCCAGCGCTTCACCGGGACAGGGGATTCATGGCTACACCTTC. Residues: CASASPGQGIHGYTF.

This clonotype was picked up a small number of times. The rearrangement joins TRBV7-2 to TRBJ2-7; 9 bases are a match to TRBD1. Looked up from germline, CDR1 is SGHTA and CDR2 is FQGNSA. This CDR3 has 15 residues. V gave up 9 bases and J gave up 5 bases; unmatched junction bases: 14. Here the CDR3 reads CASVSVGTGLNEQYF. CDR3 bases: TGTGCCAGTGTCAGTGTGGGGACAGGGCTCAACGAGCAGTACTTC.

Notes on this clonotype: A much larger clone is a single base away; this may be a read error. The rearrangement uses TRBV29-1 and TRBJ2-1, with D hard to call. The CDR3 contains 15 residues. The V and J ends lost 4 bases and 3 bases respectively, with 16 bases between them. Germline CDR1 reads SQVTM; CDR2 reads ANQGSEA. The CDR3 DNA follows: TGCAGCGTTGTAACAGTCTCGAGCTTCTACAATGAGCAGTTCTTC. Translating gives CSVVTVSSFYNEQFF.

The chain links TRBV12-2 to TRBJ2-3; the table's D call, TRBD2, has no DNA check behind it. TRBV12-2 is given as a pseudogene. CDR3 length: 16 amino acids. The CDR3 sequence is CASRLSREGSTDTQYF. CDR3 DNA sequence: TGTGCAAGTCGCCTCTCCAGGGAGGGTAGCACAGATACGCAGTATTTT.

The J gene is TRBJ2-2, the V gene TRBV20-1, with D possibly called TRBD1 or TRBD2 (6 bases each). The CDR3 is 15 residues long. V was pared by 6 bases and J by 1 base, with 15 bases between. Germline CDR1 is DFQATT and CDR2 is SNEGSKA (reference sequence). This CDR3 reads CSAPRGEGNTGELFF. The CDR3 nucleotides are TGCAGTGCCCCAAGGGGGGAAGGGAACACCGGGGAGCTGTTTTTT.

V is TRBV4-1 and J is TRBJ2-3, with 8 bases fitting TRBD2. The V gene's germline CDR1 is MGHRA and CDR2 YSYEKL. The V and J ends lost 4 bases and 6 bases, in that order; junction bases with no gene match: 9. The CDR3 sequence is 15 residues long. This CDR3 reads CASSPHGLAADTQYF. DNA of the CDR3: TGCGCCAGCAGCCCCCACGGACTAGCAGCTGATACGCAGTATTTT.

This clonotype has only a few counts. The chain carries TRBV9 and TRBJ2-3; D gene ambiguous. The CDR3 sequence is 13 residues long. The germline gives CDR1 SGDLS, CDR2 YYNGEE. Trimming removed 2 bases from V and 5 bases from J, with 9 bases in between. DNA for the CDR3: TGTGCCAGCAGCGTGGTGGGTGTAGATACGCAGTATTTT. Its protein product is CASSVVGVDTQYF.